The 26 T cell receptor beta chains listed next were all sequenced from one sample in a study of early T cells in non-severe SARS-CoV-2 infection. TCRdb fed the 5' RACE reads into MiXCR, producing one record per CDR3 protein. The sample holds about 85,000 distinct CDR3 sequences, around an eighth seen once. The sequencing input was whole blood. These receptors originate from an adult who was a healthcare worker with PCR-confirmed SARS-CoV-2 infection or an uninfected control (not recorded which).

This clonotype showed up just a few times. The chain couples TRBV4-1 to TRBJ2-1; TRBD2 matches 9 bases. The V segment lost 2 bases and the J segment 0 bases; nucleotides outside the gene matches: 8. CDR1 and CDR2 from the germline V gene are MGHRA and YSYEKL. The CDR3 loop spans 18 amino acids. CDR3 DNA sequence: TGCGCCAGCAGCCAACGCTTGTGGACTAGCGACTCCTACAATGAGCAGTTCTTC. It encodes CASSQRLWTSDSYNEQFF.

The gene calls are TRBV19 and TRBJ2-5; TRBD2 aligns across 7 bases. CDR1 is LNHDA and CDR2 is SQIVND in the germline V gene (reference sequence). The CDR3 extends over 16 amino acids. V gave up 7 bases and J gave up 7 bases; unmatched junction bases: 18. The CDR3 nucleotides read TGTGCCAGTATGGATCTGCGCGGGAGCTCCGGGGGGACCCAGTACTTC. It yields the protein CASMDLRGSSGGTQYF.

This clonotype was counted ten times or more. The chain is built from TRBV18 and TRBJ1-1; 7 bases fit TRBD1. CDR1 KGHSH and CDR2 LQKENI come from the germline V gene. V lost 4 bases to trimming and J lost 5 bases; unmatched junction nucleotides: 7. This CDR3 comprises 14 residues. The CDR3 here is CASSLRDSETEAFF. In nucleotides, the CDR3 is TGTGCCAGCTCACTCCGGGACAGTGAGACTGAAGCTTTCTTT.

This clonotype has more than one count but fewer than ten. J is TRBJ2-5 and V is TRBV3-1; D not certain. The CDR3 extends over 14 amino acids. Trimming pared 0 bases from V and 7 bases from J, leaving 12 bases between. Germline CDR1 LGHDT, CDR2 YNNKEL (reference sequence). Written as DNA, the CDR3 is TGTGCCAGCAGCCAAGAGGACCGCCTTACGACCCAGTACTTC. Its translation is CASSQEDRLTTQYF.

This chain joins TRBV29-1 and TRBJ2-7; D may be TRBD1 (6 bases). This CDR3 comprises 10 residues. The germline gives CDR1 SQVTM, CDR2 ANQGSEA. Trimming stripped 4 bases from V and 7 bases from J, with 8 bases between. CDR3 sequence (DNA): TGCAGCGTTGTAGGGACAGAGCAGTACTTC. Protein sequence: CSVVGTEQYF.

This clonotype has just a few counts. The rearrangement links TRBV2 to TRBJ1-1; D call uncertain. Trimming cost V 7 bases and J 0 bases, with 6 bases left between them. Looked up from germline, CDR1 is SNHLY and CDR2 is FYNNEI. This CDR3 spans 12 amino acids. The CDR3 is CASKRMNTEAFF. CDR3 DNA sequence: TGTGCCAGCAAACGGATGAACACTGAAGCTTTCTTT.

This clonotype was counted a few times. The DNA for the CDR3 is TGCGCCAGCAGCGCTACAGGGGGCAGGTTGGAGACCCAGTACTTC. This codes for CASSATGGRLETQYF. The chain is built from TRBV5-1 and TRBJ2-5, with 9 bases fitting TRBD1. CDR3 length equals 15 residues. Trimming at V came to 4 bases and at J to 5 bases, leaving 9 bases not matched to a gene. Per germline, CDR1 SGHRS and CDR2 YFSETQ.

Points on this clonotype: A clone one base away is much larger, so this may be a read error. This rearrangement joins TRBV5-4 to TRBJ1-6; no clear D. The CDR3 length is 15 residues. Per germline, CDR1 SGHNT and CDR2 YYREEE (reference sequence). The DNA for the CDR3 is TGTGCCAGCAGCTTGACGAGCTCCTATAAATCACCCCTCCACTTT. This translates into CASSLTSSYKSPLHF.

This rearrangement joins TRBV3-1 to TRBJ2-5; the D is unclear. Germline CDR1 is LGHDT and CDR2 is YNNKEL (reference sequence). The CDR3 runs 14 residues. The V end was cut by 4 bases, the J end by 2 bases, with 11 bases between. Written as DNA, the CDR3 is TGTGCCAGCAGCCTACAGCAGTTACAAGAGACCCAGTACTTC. This codes for CASSLQQLQETQYF.

This clonotype has more than one count but fewer than ten. This chain connects TRBV29-1 to TRBJ1-5; no clear D. In germline, CDR1 is SQVTM, CDR2 ANQGSEA. The CDR3 extends over 16 amino acids. V was cut by 4 bases and J by 13 bases, with 29 bases left in between. CDR3 coding DNA: TGCAGCGTTGTACTCCCCCCAAGCCCTGAGCCGGGCCTTCAGCATTTT. It yields the protein CSVVLPPSPEPGLQHF. The complete variable domain, with remaining parts taken from reference TRBV29-1 and TRBJ1-5, reads SAVISQKPSRDICQRGTSLTIQCQVDSQVTMMFWYRQQPGQSLTLIATANQGSEATYESGFVIDKFPISRPNLTFSTLTVSNMSPEDSSIYLCSVVLPPSPEPGLQHFGDGTRLSIL.

The chain links TRBV7-9 to TRBJ1-5; 10 bases match TRBD1. The CDR3 contains 15 residues. Germline CDR1 SEHNR, CDR2 FQNEAQ (reference sequence). The V gene end was trimmed by 1 base and the J gene end by 7 bases; junction bases not matched to a gene: 4. The CDR3 DNA is TGTGCCAGCAGCTTAGATGGGACAGGGGCCCAGCCCCAGCATTTT. Protein: CASSLDGTGAQPQHF.

There are many counts of this clonotype. V gene TRBV20-1 combines with J gene TRBJ2-3; 9 bases fit TRBD1. Germline V gives CDR1 DFQATT, CDR2 SNEGSKA (reference sequence). The CDR3 has 21 amino acids. The V and J ends lost 3 bases and 1 base, in that order; junction bases with no gene match: 23. CDR3: CSARGGQGRIGGTPRTDTQYF. For the CDR3, the DNA is TGCAGTGCTAGGGGGGGACAGGGCAGGATAGGGGGAACCCCACGCACAGATACGCAGTATTTT.

This clonotype was found a few times. The rearrangement joins TRBV10-1 to TRBJ2-1; the match to TRBD2 covers 10 bases. V trimming: 2 bases; J trimming: 5 bases; junction bases outside the gene matches: 3. The CDR3 sequence is 15 residues long. The germline CDR1 and CDR2 sequences are WNHNN and SYGVQD (reference sequence). The CDR3 DNA sequence: TGCGCCAGCAGTGAGCTAGCGGGAGTTAACAATGAGCAGTTCTTC. This codes for CASSELAGVNNEQFF.

Regarding this clonotype: The junction departs from germline at one end; a sequencing error may be responsible. The V call is TRBV28, the J call TRBJ2-1, with D possibly matching TRBD1 (6 bases). CDR1 and CDR2 (germline): MDHEN, SYDVKM. The CDR3 totals 14 residues. The CDR3 sequence: CASTPGVVRNEQIF. CDR3 DNA sequence: TGTGCCAGCACTCCAGGGGTAGTTCGTAATGAGCAGATCTTC.

This clonotype was detected only a few times. The rearrangement joins TRBV5-4 to TRBJ2-5, with TRBD2 matching over 16 bases. CDR1 is SGHNT, CDR2 YYREEE, per germline (reference sequence). The CDR3 is made up of 19 amino acids. V lost 3 bases to trimming and J lost 3 bases; unmatched junction nucleotides: 11. In nucleotides, the CDR3 is TGTGCCAGCAGCTCACTCTGGGGGACTAGCGGGAGGGACAAAGAGACCCAGTACTTC. This codes for CASSSLWGTSGRDKETQYF.

The chain recombines TRBV7-9 with TRBJ1-1, with D uncertain. The CDR3 sequence is 12 residues long. Germline CDR1 reads SEHNR; CDR2 reads FQNEAQ (reference sequence). V lost 2 bases and J 5 bases, leaving 6 bases between the germline ends. The CDR3 loop is CASSLRRTEAFF. In nucleotides, the CDR3 is TGTGCCAGCAGCTTAAGGAGGACTGAAGCTTTCTTT. Filled out from reference TRBV7-9 and TRBJ1-1, the complete variable domain reads DTGVSQNPRHKITKRGQNVTFRCDPISEHNRLYWYRQTLGQGPEFLTYFQNEAQLEKSRLLSDRFSAERPKGSFSTLEIQRTEQGDSAMYLCASSLRRTEAFFGQGTRLTVV.

This clonotype has only a few counts. V is TRBV13 and J is TRBJ1-1; 8 positions agree with TRBD1. V shed 3 bases and J 4 bases; nucleotides not matched to a gene: 1. Germline loops: CDR1 PRHDT, CDR2 FYEKMQ (reference sequence). This CDR3 comprises 13 residues. The CDR3 coding sequence is TGTGCCAGCAGCTTGGACAGGGCCACTGAAGCTTTCTTT. Amino acids: CASSLDRATEAFF.

This clonotype was counted a few times. The chain uses TRBV7-2 and TRBJ2-1; tentatively, D is TRBD2 (6 bases). This CDR3 contains 17 residues. Trimming shortened V by 5 bases and J by 4 bases, and 21 bases separated the two germline ends. The V gene's germline CDR1 is SGHTA and CDR2 FQGNSA. CDR3 loop: CASSQRVADDLYNEQFF. CDR3 sequence (DNA): TGTGCCAGCAGCCAGAGGGTAGCGGACGATCTATACAATGAGCAGTTCTTC.

With respect to this clonotype: This sequence may be a read error, since a much larger clone differs from it by one base. The chain joins TRBV7-9 to TRBJ2-5; D gene uncertain. This CDR3 spans 16 amino acids. Trimming left V 1 base short and J 0 bases short, with 12 bases between. CDR1 SEHNR and CDR2 FQNEAQ come from the germline V gene (reference sequence). DNA for the CDR3: TGTGCCAGCAGCTTAGTTCTTACGATGTACCAAGAGACCCAGTACTTC. Its protein is CASSLVLTMYQETQYF.

In its sample, this clonotype was seen a few times. This rearrangement joins TRBV18 to TRBJ2-7, with 7 nucleotides matching TRBD2. Germline V gene lookup returns CDR1 KGHSH and CDR2 LQKENI. Trimming removed 2 bases from V and 6 bases from J; junction bases left unmatched: 10. The CDR3 consists of 15 residues. CDR3: CASSPTQNPGGEQYF. CDR3 in DNA: TGTGCCAGCTCACCAACCCAGAACCCGGGGGGCGAGCAGTACTTC.

The V and J genes are TRBV6-6 and TRBJ1-5, with TRBD1 identical over 7 bases. J was trimmed by 0 bases and V by 5 bases; bases with no gene match: 13. Germline CDR1 reads MNHNY; CDR2 reads SVGAGI (reference sequence). The CDR3 has 18 residues. The CDR3 DNA follows: TGTGCCAGCAGTGACCCCCGGGACAGTCGGTATAGCAATCAGCCCCAGCATTTT. Encoded protein: CASSDPRDSRYSNQPQHF.

This chain links TRBV5-5 with TRBJ1-2, with D maybe TRBD1 (5 bases). The CDR3 runs to 13 residues. CDR1 is SGHKS and CDR2 is YYEKEE in the germline V gene (reference sequence). Trimming shortened V by 4 bases and J by 8 bases, and 15 bases separated the two germline ends. CDR3 amino acids: CASSRRIGDGYTF. As DNA, the CDR3 is TGTGCCAGCAGCCGAAGAATAGGGGACGGCTACACCTTC.

This clonotype was observed a handful of times. V is TRBV20-1 and J is TRBJ2-3, with TRBD2 as a possible D gene (5 bases). Germline values: CDR1 DFQATT, CDR2 SNEGSKA (reference sequence). The V and J ends lost 0 bases and 5 bases respectively, with 24 bases between them. This CDR3 is 18 amino acids long. CDR3 coding DNA: TGCAGTGCTAGAGATCCCCTTGGACTCCTCAGAAGTAGAGATACGCAGTATTTT. Protein product: CSARDPLGLLRSRDTQYF.

J is TRBJ2-2 and V is TRBV4-1, with 7 bases lining up with TRBD2. The CDR3 has 16 residues. Germline trimming cut 0 bases from V and 7 bases from J; bases unmatched to any gene: 8. The germline CDR1 and CDR2 sequences are MGHRA and YSYEKL. The CDR3 coding sequence is TGCGCCAGCAGCCAAGATGAGGGAGGGCCTTTCGGGGAGCTGTTTTTT. It encodes CASSQDEGGPFGELFF.

This clonotype was seen only a few times. The chain links TRBV14 to TRBJ1-1; D perhaps matches TRBD1 (5 bases). V was trimmed by 5 bases and J by 0 bases, leaving 22 bases between them. The CDR3 has 18 amino acids. Germline CDR1 reads SGHDN; CDR2 reads FVKESK. The CDR3 nucleotides are TGTGCCAGCAGCAATCCCAAAACAGGTGTTGGGGTGAACACTGAAGCTTTCTTT. This sequence encodes CASSNPKTGVGVNTEAFF.

The table lists this clonotype with a few counts. The chain joins TRBV11-2 to TRBJ1-6, with D unresolved. There are 14 residues in the CDR3. The germline V and J ends were trimmed by 3 bases and 6 bases, with 9 bases remaining between them. Germline V gives CDR1 SGHAT, CDR2 FQNNGV. The CDR3: CASSFSRGNSPLHF. CDR3 DNA: TGTGCCAGCAGCTTTTCTCGCGGTAATTCACCCCTCCACTTT. The whole variable domain, remainder taken from reference TRBV11-2 and TRBJ1-6, is EAGVAQSPRYKIIEKRQSVAFWCNPISGHATLYWYQQILGQGPKLLIQFQNNGVVDDSQLPKDRFSAERLKGVDSTLKIQPAKLEDSAVYLCASSFSRGNSPLHFGNGTRLTVT.